This TCR beta chain derives from a study of patients and donors after allogeneic stem cell transplantation. Germline V gene lookup returns CDR1 SGHRS and CDR2 YFSETQ. Trimming cost V 8 bases and J 8 bases; bases outside gene matches: 5. This CDR3 has 11 residues. TCRdb reprocessed the RT-PCR reads via MiXCR and lists one record per CDR3 protein. The repertoire holds over 400,000 distinct CDR3 sequences, with about a sixth as singletons. The sample taken for sequencing was blood, either unsorted or a sorted T cell fraction (not recorded which). The origin of this receptor is a human donor who was either an allogeneic HSCT recipient or a stem cell or donor lymphocyte infusion donor (not recorded which). It is not recorded whose cells these are; they may come from a transplant donor. This chain joins TRBV5-1 and TRBJ1-2; 8 bases are shared with TRBD1. This CDR3 reads CASSRGHGYTF. The DNA for the CDR3 is TGCGCCAGTTCCAGGGGGCACGGCTACACCTTC.